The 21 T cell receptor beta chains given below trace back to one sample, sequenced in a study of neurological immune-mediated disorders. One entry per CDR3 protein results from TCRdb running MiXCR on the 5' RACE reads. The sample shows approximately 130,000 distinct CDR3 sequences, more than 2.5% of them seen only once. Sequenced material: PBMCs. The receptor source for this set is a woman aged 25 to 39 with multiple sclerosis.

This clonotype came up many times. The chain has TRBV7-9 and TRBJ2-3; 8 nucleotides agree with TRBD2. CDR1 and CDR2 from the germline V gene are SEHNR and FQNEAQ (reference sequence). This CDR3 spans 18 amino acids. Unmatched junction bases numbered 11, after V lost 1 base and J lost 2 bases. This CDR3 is CASSLGNLGRGLTDTQYF. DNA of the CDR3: TGTGCCAGCAGCTTAGGAAACCTCGGGAGGGGTCTCACAGATACGCAGTATTTT.

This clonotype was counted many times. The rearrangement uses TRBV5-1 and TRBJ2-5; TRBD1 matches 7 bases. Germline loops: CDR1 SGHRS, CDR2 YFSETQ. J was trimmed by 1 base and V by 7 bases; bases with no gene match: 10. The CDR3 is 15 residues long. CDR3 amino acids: CASDSDRDSQETQYF. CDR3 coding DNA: TGCGCCAGCGACTCGGACCGGGACAGCCAAGAGACCCAGTACTTC.

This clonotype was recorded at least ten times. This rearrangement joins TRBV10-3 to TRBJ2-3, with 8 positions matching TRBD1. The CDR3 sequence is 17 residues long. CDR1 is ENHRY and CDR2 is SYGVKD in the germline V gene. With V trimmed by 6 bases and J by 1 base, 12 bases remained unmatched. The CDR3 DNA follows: TGTGCCATCAGCCAAATTTTACAGGGGGTGGGCACAGATACGCAGTATTTT. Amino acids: CAISQILQGVGTDTQYF.

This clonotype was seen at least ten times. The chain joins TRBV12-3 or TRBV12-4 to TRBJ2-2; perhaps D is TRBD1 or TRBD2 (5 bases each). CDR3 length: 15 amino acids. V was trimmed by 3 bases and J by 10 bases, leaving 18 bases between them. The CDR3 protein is CASSFYSGTPEELFF. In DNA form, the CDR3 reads TGTGCCAGCAGTTTTTATTCCGGGACCCCTGAGGAGCTGTTTTTT.

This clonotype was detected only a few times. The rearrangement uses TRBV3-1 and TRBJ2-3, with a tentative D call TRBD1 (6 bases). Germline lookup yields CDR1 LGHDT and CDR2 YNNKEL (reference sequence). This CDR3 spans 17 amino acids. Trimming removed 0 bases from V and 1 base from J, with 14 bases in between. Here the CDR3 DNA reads TGTGCCAGCAGCCAAGATCAGGGGTGCATCGGCACAGATACGCAGTATTTT. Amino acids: CASSQDQGCIGTDTQYF.

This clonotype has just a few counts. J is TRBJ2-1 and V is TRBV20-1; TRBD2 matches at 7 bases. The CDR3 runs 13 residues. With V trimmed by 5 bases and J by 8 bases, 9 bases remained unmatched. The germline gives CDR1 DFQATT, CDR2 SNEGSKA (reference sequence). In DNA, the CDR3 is TGCAGTGCTCGCCGAGCGGGAAACCATGAGCAGTTCTTC. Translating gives CSARRAGNHEQFF.

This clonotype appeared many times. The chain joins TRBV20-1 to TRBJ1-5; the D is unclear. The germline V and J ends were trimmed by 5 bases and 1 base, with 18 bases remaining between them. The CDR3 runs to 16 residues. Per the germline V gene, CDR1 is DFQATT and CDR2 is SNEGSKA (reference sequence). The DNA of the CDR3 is TGCAGTGCTTCCGGCGCGGGGTATGGGAGCAATCAGCCCCAGCATTTT. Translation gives CSASGAGYGSNQPQHF.

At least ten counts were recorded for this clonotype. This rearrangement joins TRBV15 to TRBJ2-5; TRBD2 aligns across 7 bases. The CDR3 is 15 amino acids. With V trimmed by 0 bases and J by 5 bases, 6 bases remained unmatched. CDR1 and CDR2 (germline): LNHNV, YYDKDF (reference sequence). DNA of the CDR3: TGTGCCACCAGCAGAGAGTTAAGTAGCGGGGAGACCCAGTACTTC. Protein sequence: CATSRELSSGETQYF.

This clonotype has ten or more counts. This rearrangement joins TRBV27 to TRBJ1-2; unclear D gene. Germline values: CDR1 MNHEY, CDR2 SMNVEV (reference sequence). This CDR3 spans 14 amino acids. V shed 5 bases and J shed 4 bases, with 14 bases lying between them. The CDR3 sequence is CASSQRRTFYGYTF. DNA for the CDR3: TGTGCCAGCAGTCAACGACGGACCTTCTATGGCTACACCTTC.

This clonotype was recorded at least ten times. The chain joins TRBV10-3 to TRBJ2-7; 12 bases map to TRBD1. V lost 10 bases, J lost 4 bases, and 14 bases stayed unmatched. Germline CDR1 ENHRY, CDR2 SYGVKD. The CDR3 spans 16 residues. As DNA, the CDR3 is TGTGCCACCGACCTCGAACCGGGACAGGGGGCTTACGAGCAGTACTTC. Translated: CATDLEPGQGAYEQYF.

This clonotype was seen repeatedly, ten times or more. The CDR3, as DNA: TGTGCCACCAGCAGCAGAGTTTCCGAAGCTTTCTTT. Residues: CATSSRVSEAFF. The genes are TRBV15 and TRBJ1-1; D not certain. The CDR3 loop spans 12 amino acids. CDR1 is LNHNV and CDR2 is YYDKDF in the germline V gene (reference sequence). V dropped 3 bases and J dropped 8 bases, with 10 bases sitting between them.

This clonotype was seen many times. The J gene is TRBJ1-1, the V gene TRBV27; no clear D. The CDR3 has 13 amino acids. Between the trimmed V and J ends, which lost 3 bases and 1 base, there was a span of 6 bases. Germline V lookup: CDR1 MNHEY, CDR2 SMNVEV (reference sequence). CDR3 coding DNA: TGTGCCAGCAGTTTTGAACCGAACACTGAAGCTTTCTTT. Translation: CASSFEPNTEAFF.

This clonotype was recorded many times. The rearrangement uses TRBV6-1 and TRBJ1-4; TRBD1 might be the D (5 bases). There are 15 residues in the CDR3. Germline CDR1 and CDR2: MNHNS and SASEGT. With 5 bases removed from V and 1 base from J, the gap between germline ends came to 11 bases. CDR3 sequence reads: CASSPRGRTNEKLFF. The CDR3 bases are TGTGCCAGCAGTCCACGGGGCCGAACTAATGAAAAACTGTTTTTT.

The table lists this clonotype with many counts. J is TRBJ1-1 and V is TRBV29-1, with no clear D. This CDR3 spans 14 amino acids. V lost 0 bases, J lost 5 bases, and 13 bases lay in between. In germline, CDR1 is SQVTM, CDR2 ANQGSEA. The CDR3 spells CSVEEEGVETEAFF. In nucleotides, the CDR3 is TGCAGCGTTGAAGAAGAGGGAGTCGAGACTGAAGCTTTCTTT.

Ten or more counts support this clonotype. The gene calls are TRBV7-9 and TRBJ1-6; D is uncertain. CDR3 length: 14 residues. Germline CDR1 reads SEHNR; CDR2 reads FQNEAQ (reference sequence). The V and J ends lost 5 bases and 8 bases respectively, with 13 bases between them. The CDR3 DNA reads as TGTGCCAGCAGCGCTACCTCTCTAGATTCACCCCTCCACTTT. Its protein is CASSATSLDSPLHF.

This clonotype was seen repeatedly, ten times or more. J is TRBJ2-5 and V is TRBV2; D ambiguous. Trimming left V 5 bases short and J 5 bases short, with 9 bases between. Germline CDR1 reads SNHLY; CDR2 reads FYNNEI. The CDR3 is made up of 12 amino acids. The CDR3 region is CASSPGWETQYF. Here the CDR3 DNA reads TGTGCCAGCAGTCCAGGATGGGAGACCCAGTACTTC.

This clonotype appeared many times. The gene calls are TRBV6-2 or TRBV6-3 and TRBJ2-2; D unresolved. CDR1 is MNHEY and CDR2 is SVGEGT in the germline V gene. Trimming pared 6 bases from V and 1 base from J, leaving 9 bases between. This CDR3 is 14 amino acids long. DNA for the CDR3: TGTGCCAGCAGACTCGTAAGGAACACCGGGGAGCTGTTTTTT. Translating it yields CASRLVRNTGELFF.

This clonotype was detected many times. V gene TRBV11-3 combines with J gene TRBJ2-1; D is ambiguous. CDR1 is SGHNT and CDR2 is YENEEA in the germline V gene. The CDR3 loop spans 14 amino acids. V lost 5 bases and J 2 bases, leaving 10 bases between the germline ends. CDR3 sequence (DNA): TGTGCCAGCAGCCGTACGGGTGCCTACAATGAGCAGTTCTTC. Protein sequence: CASSRTGAYNEQFF.

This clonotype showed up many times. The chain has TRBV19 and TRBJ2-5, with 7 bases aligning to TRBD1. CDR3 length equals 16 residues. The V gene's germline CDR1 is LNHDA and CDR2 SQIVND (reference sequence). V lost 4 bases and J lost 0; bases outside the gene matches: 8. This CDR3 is CASSNPGTEHQETQYF. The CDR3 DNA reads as TGTGCCAGTAGTAACCCCGGGACAGAACACCAAGAGACCCAGTACTTC.

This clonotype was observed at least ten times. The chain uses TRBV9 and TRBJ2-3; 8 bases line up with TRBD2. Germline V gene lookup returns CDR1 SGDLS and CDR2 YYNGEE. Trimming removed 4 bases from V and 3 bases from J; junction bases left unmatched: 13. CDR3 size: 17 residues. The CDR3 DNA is TGTGCCAGCAGCCCCTCTAGCGGGTTTCTTGGGACAGATACGCAGTATTTT. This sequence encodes CASSPSSGFLGTDTQYF.

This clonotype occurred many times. The CDR3 DNA reads TGTGCCAGCACCGGCCGCGGGTCCTACGAGCAGTACTTC. Protein: CASTGRGSYEQYF. The chain links TRBV2 to TRBJ2-7; TRBD2 is a possible D gene (5 bases). CDR1 SNHLY and CDR2 FYNNEI come from the germline V gene. The CDR3 loop spans 13 amino acids. Trimming left V 7 bases short and J 1 base short, with 11 bases between.